Listed below are T cell receptor beta chains from one sample, sequenced in a study of identical twins. From the 5' RACE reads, TCRdb called clonotypes with MiXCR, one entry per CDR3 protein. Among 200,000 to 300,000 distinct CDR3 sequences, 10% to 13% were seen once, and the ten largest hold approximately 9.1%. The sample consisted of memory T cells sorted from blood. The receptors here all came from a man in his forties or fifties in good health. CDR3s include the opening cysteine and the closing phenylalanine or tryptophan. D genes are given only for firm matches. Clone sizes are given selectively: once, few, many, or a class where the clone is expanded.

size: NA
D: NA
V: TRBV5-1
J: TRBJ2-7
DNA: TGCGCCAGCAGCCCCCGGACAGACCCCTACGAGCAGTACTTC
CDR3: CASSPRTDPYEQYF

size: few
D: TRBD2
V: TRBV12-3/TRBV12-4
J: TRBJ2-7
DNA: TGTGCCAGCAGCGGACTAGCGGGAGGGCCCTATATCTACGAGCAGTACTTC
CDR3: CASSGLAGGPYIYEQYF

size: few
D: TRBD2
V: TRBV20-1
J: TRBJ2-1
DNA: TGCAGTGCTAGCCCTAGCGGGAAGGGTGAGCAGTTCTTC
CDR3: CSASPSGKGEQFF

size: few
D: NA
V: TRBV30
J: TRBJ1-6
DNA: TGTGCCCAAAAGAGTGGGAGTTCACCCCTCCACTTT
CDR3: CAQKSGSSPLHF

size: many
D: NA
V: TRBV6-1
J: TRBJ1-2
DNA: TGTGCCAGCGGTTCTCCTAACTATGGCTACACCTTC
CDR3: CASGSPNYGYTF

size: few
D: NA
V: TRBV20-1
J: TRBJ1-5
DNA: TGCAGTGCTAAGGTCGGGGATCAGCCCCAGCATTTT
CDR3: CSAKVGDQPQHF

size: NA
D: NA
V: TRBV6-4
J: TRBJ2-7
DNA: TGTGCCAGCAGTCAGAGGGAGGTCCCCTACGAGCAGTACTTC
CDR3: CASSQREVPYEQYF

size: few
D: TRBD2
V: TRBV4-1
J: TRBJ2-7
DNA: TGCGCCAGCAGCCCCGGTAGCGGGGCAGGTTACGAGCAGTACTTC
CDR3: CASSPGSGAGYEQYF

size: many
D: TRBD1
V: TRBV5-1
J: TRBJ2-7
DNA: TGCGCCAGCAGCCTCGGGACAGTACCCTACGAGCAGTACTTC
CDR3: CASSLGTVPYEQYF

size: NA
D: NA
V: TRBV6-1
J: TRBJ1-1
DNA: TGTGCCAGCAGACGTTCGTACACTGAATCAGCTTTCTTT
CDR3: CASRRSYTESAFF

size: many
D: TRBD1
V: TRBV7-7
J: TRBJ2-2
DNA: TGTGCTAGCAGAGGGGGACAGGGTAACACCGGGGAGCTGTTTTTT
CDR3: CASRGGQGNTGELFF

size: few
D: NA
V: TRBV12-3/TRBV12-4
J: TRBJ2-5
DNA: TGTGCCAGCAGTTTTTTGGGCAAGCAAGAGACCCAGTACTTC
CDR3: CASSFLGKQETQYF

size: NA
D: TRBD2
V: TRBV12-3/TRBV12-4
J: TRBJ2-3
DNA: TGTGCCAGCAGTTTTTCGGGAGGGCTGAGCACAGATACGCAGTATTTT
CDR3: CASSFSGGLSTDTQYF

size: few
D: TRBD1
V: TRBV7-8
J: TRBJ2-1
DNA: TGTGCCAGCAGCTTAGTAGTACGGCGGACAGGGGATATGAAGTACAATGAGCAGTTCTTC
CDR3: CASSLVVRRTGDMKYNEQFF

size: NA
D: NA
V: TRBV3-1
J: TRBJ1-6
DNA: TGTGCCAGCAGTGCCTCGATGGGGGGAAATTCACCCCTCCACTTT
CDR3: CASSASMGGNSPLHF

size: few
D: NA
V: TRBV19
J: TRBJ2-7
DNA: TGTGCCAGTACCTACGGGTACGAGCAGTACTTC
CDR3: CASTYGYEQYF

size: many
D: NA
V: TRBV24-1
J: TRBJ2-2
DNA: TGTGCCACCAGTGTAGTGGGGGGCACCGGGGAGCTGTTTTTT
CDR3: CATSVVGGTGELFF

size: NA
D: NA
V: TRBV7-9
J: TRBJ2-7
DNA: TGTGCCAGCAGCTTAGACGCAGGTACCTACGAGCAGTACTTC
CDR3: CASSLDAGTYEQYF

size: many
D: TRBD1
V: TRBV28
J: TRBJ2-2
DNA: TGTGCCAGCAGTTTCGTCGGGACAGACACCGGGGAGCTGTTTTTT
CDR3: CASSFVGTDTGELFF

size: many
D: NA
V: TRBV7-8
J: TRBJ1-6
DNA: TGTGCCAGCAGCTTAGAACGTGTCTCCTATAATTCACCCCTCCACTTT
CDR3: CASSLERVSYNSPLHF

size: many
D: TRBD2
V: TRBV29-1
J: TRBJ2-5
DNA: TGCAGCTCGGGGGGGGGACATGAGACCCAGTACTTC
CDR3: CSSGGGHETQYF

size: few
D: TRBD1
V: TRBV5-1
J: TRBJ2-5
DNA: TGCGCCAGCAGCATAGGGACAGTTCAAGAGACCCAGTACTTC
CDR3: CASSIGTVQETQYF

size: many
D: NA
V: TRBV5-1
J: TRBJ2-1
DNA: TGCGCCAGCAGCTCCCGGACTAGGGGGGGGGCCTACAATGAGCAGTTCTTC
CDR3: CASSSRTRGGAYNEQFF

size: NA
D: TRBD1
V: TRBV7-2
J: TRBJ1-2
DNA: TGTGCCAGCAGCGTTGGACAGGGGCATGGCTACACCTTC
CDR3: CASSVGQGHGYTF

size: few
D: NA
V: TRBV7-2
J: TRBJ1-5
DNA: TGTGCCAGCAGCTTGGATTCAGCAATCAATCAGCCCCAGCATTTT
CDR3: CASSLDSAINQPQHF

size: few
D: NA
V: TRBV4-3
J: TRBJ2-7
DNA: TGCGCCAGCAGCCAAGAATTCGGAACCTACGAGCAGTACTTC
CDR3: CASSQEFGTYEQYF

size: few
D: NA
V: TRBV10-3
J: TRBJ2-3
DNA: TGTGCCGCCAGAAGCGGACGATCCGGAGATACGCAGTATTTT
CDR3: CAARSGRSGDTQYF

size: many
D: TRBD2
V: TRBV11-2
J: TRBJ2-1
DNA: TGTGCCAGCAGCCCTAGCGGGGTATACAATGAGCAGTTCTTC
CDR3: CASSPSGVYNEQFF

size: many
D: TRBD1
V: TRBV6-1
J: TRBJ2-2
DNA: TGTGCCAGCAACCTACAGGGGCGGTCCGGGGAGCTGTTTTTT
CDR3: CASNLQGRSGELFF

size: many
D: TRBD2
V: TRBV12-3/TRBV12-4
J: TRBJ2-3
DNA: TGTGCCAGCAGTTCCGGGACTAGTGGGACAGATACGCAGTATTTT
CDR3: CASSSGTSGTDTQYF

size: many
D: TRBD2
V: TRBV5-6
J: TRBJ2-7
DNA: TGTGCCAGCAGCTTGCGGCTAGCGGGGGGCCGGGGCTACGAGCAGTACTTC
CDR3: CASSLRLAGGRGYEQYF

size: few
D: NA
V: TRBV6-1
J: TRBJ2-7
DNA: TGTGCCAGCAGTGACGGGGGCGGAGGGATTCCCGAGCAGTACTTC
CDR3: CASSDGGGGIPEQYF

size: many
D: TRBD2
V: TRBV6-2/TRBV6-3
J: TRBJ2-2
DNA: TGTGCCAGCAGTTACTCGGCTAGCGGGAGGATCGGGGAGCTGTTTTTT
CDR3: CASSYSASGRIGELFF

size: many
D: TRBD2
V: TRBV7-2
J: TRBJ2-7
DNA: TGTGCCAGCAGCTTAGGACTAGCGTTTTCCTACGAGCAGTACTTC
CDR3: CASSLGLAFSYEQYF

size: few
D: NA
V: TRBV28
J: TRBJ1-2
DNA: TGTGCCAGCAGTTTCTTCTCGGGGCCAAGGGTCGGACGCTATGGCTACACCTTC
CDR3: CASSFFSGPRVGRYGYTF

size: few
D: TRBD1
V: TRBV6-5
J: TRBJ2-7
DNA: TGTGCCAGCAGTTACTCGAGGACAGGGGGTTTAGCGGTCTACGAGCAGTACTTC
CDR3: CASSYSRTGGLAVYEQYF

size: many
D: NA
V: TRBV5-1
J: TRBJ2-7
DNA: TGCGCCAGCAGCTTTAGAGCTACAGGGATATCCTACGAGCAGTACTTC
CDR3: CASSFRATGISYEQYF

size: many
D: TRBD2
V: TRBV5-1
J: TRBJ2-7
DNA: TGCGCCAGCAGCTTGGGTTCTAGCGGGACCTACGAGCAGTACTTC
CDR3: CASSLGSSGTYEQYF

size: few
D: TRBD1
V: TRBV6-2/TRBV6-3
J: TRBJ2-2
DNA: TGTGCCAGTCTAGAAACCCGGGACAGGGCGTTTGTTGAGCTGTTTTTT
CDR3: CASLETRDRAFVELFF

size: NA
D: TRBD2
V: TRBV9
J: TRBJ2-5
DNA: TGTGCCAGCAGCCCCCGGACTAGCGAGCAAGAGACCCAGTACTTC
CDR3: CASSPRTSEQETQYF

size: few
D: NA
V: TRBV30
J: TRBJ1-2
DNA: TGTGCCCTTCTGTCGGCTCTGGGGGGTGAAGGCTACACCTTC
CDR3: CALLSALGGEGYTF

size: many
D: NA
V: TRBV2
J: TRBJ2-1
DNA: TGTGCCAGCAGTAGACGACAGGCCCGCTCCTACAATGAGCAGTTCTTC
CDR3: CASSRRQARSYNEQFF

size: many
D: NA
V: TRBV20-1
J: TRBJ2-3
DNA: TGCAGTGCTAGTCCTAGCACAGATACGCAGTATTTT
CDR3: CSASPSTDTQYF

size: NA
D: NA
V: TRBV12-3/TRBV12-4
J: TRBJ1-4
DNA: TGTGCCAGCTCCCTCTGGCGGGGGGGCACACAGGAAAAACTGTTTTTT
CDR3: CASSLWRGGTQEKLFF

size: many
D: NA
V: TRBV5-1
J: TRBJ2-7
DNA: TGCGCCAGCAGCTCCGCCCCCACCTACGAGCAGTACTTC
CDR3: CASSSAPTYEQYF

size: NA
D: NA
V: TRBV7-2
J: TRBJ2-1
DNA: TGTGCCAGCAGCGTGGGACTTAGATACAGTGAGCAGTTCTTC
CDR3: CASSVGLRYSEQFF

size: NA
D: TRBD2
V: TRBV28
J: TRBJ2-1
DNA: TGTGCCAGCAGTTTACAGTCTCTAGCGGGGGGCTTCGATGAGCAGTTCTTC
CDR3: CASSLQSLAGGFDEQFF

size: NA
D: TRBD1
V: TRBV5-1
J: TRBJ1-1
DNA: TGCGCCAGCAGCTTGGATCAGGGGGTGACTTTCTTT
CDR3: CASSLDQGVTFF

size: few
D: TRBD2
V: TRBV3-1
J: TRBJ2-1
DNA: TGTGCCAGCAGCTTCCGGGGGGGCTCGGATAATGAGCAGTTCTTC
CDR3: CASSFRGGSDNEQFF

size: few
D: NA
V: TRBV24-1
J: TRBJ2-6
DNA: TGTGCCACCAGTGATTATCAGGGAACAGGGGCCAACGTCCTGACTTTC
CDR3: CATSDYQGTGANVLTF

size: few
D: NA
V: TRBV2
J: TRBJ2-7
DNA: TGTGCCAGCAGTGAAGCTGGTCGTCTGGAGCAGTACTTC
CDR3: CASSEAGRLEQYF

size: NA
D: NA
V: TRBV11-2
J: TRBJ2-6
DNA: TGTGCCAGCAGCTTAGGAGGAGGGTGGGGCTCTGGGGCCAACGTCCTGACTTTC
CDR3: CASSLGGGWGSGANVLTF

size: few
D: NA
V: TRBV7-2
J: TRBJ2-6
DNA: TGTGCCAGCAGCTTAGTTAGGGCCTCTGGGGCCAACGTCCTGACTTTC
CDR3: CASSLVRASGANVLTF